A single sample is the source of the 20 T cell receptor beta chains below, sequenced in a study of lymphopenia after photon versus proton radiotherapy. Only in-frame clones appear in the TCRdb table, and some are missing; sequencing was by immunoSEQ multiplex PCR. This sample carries 50,000 to 65,000 clones, 87% of them seen once, and the ten largest clones take roughly 13%. Sequenced material: peripheral blood, taken from a patient treated with proton-based radiotherapy. All receptors derive from an elderly man with esophageal cancer.

The V call is TRBV7-8, the J call TRBJ2-1; TRBD2 matches at 11 bases. Unmatched junction bases numbered 8, after V lost 5 bases and J lost 5 bases. Germline lookup yields CDR1 SGHVS and CDR2 FQNEAQ. This CDR3 has 16 amino acids. DNA for the CDR3: TGTGCCAGCAGCGTTACTAGCGGGAGTCCGCACAATGAGCAGTTCTTC. Translating it yields CASSVTSGSPHNEQFF.

The V and J genes are TRBV9 and TRBJ1-2; D gene uncertain. The CDR3 is 14 residues long. With 3 bases removed from V and 6 bases from J, the gap between germline ends came to 15 bases. In germline, CDR1 is SGDLS, CDR2 YYNGEE. CDR3 bases: TGTGCCAGCAGCGCCCTTAGGTCCGGGCATGGCTACACCTTC. This translates into CASSALRSGHGYTF.

The rearrangement uses TRBV5-4 and TRBJ2-3; possible D gene TRBD2, 5 bases. In germline, CDR1 is SGHNT, CDR2 YYREEE (reference sequence). The CDR3 extends over 16 amino acids. V dropped 1 base and J dropped 0 bases, with 12 bases sitting between them. The CDR3 sequence: CASSLSRAPSTDTQYF. In DNA form, the CDR3 reads TGTGCCAGCAGCTTGTCGAGGGCCCCAAGCACAGATACGCAGTATTTT.

The rearrangement joins TRBV18 to TRBJ1-5; D ambiguous. Germline V gene lookup returns CDR1 KGHSH and CDR2 LQKENI. Trimming stripped 2 bases from V and 0 bases from J, with 8 bases between. The CDR3 consists of 15 residues. The CDR3 sequence: CASSPGVSSNQPQHF. CDR3 bases: TGTGCCAGCTCACCAGGGGTATCTAGCAATCAGCCCCAGCATTTT.

This rearrangement joins TRBV7-2 to TRBJ1-4; no clear D. The length of the CDR3 is 14 residues. V shed 1 base and J shed 4 bases, with 7 bases lying between them. Per germline, CDR1 SGHTA and CDR2 FQGNSA. DNA of the CDR3: TGTGCCAGCAGCTTAGGTCCCCATAATGAAAAACTGTTTTTT. Translated: CASSLGPHNEKLFF.

The rearrangement joins TRBV13 to TRBJ1-5, with 8 bases matching TRBD1. Unmatched junction bases numbered 4, after V lost 0 bases and J lost 0 bases. CDR3 size: 17 residues. Germline V lookup: CDR1 PRHDT, CDR2 FYEKMQ (reference sequence). The CDR3 region is CASSLGGQVNSNQPQHF. CDR3 bases: TGTGCCAGCAGCTTAGGGGGACAGGTTAATAGCAATCAGCCCCAGCATTTT.

In this sample, this clone turned up once. V usage is TRBV6-5 and J usage is TRBJ2-1; D gene ambiguous. Germline V gives CDR1 MNHEY, CDR2 SVGAGI. The CDR3 is 15 residues long. The germline V and J ends were trimmed by 0 bases and 0 bases, with 6 bases remaining between them. In DNA, the CDR3 is TGTGCCAGCAGTTACTCGGGGTTCTCCTACAATGAGCAGTTCTTC. It codes for CASSYSGFSYNEQFF.

V is TRBV6-5 and J is TRBJ1-2; no definite D call. The germline CDR1 and CDR2 sequences are MNHEY and SVGAGI. There are 12 residues in the CDR3. The V end was cut by 5 bases, the J end by 4 bases, with 8 bases between. The CDR3 DNA reads TGTGCCAGCAGTGACCCCAGCTATGGCTACACCTTC. Its protein product is CASSDPSYGYTF.

The gene calls are TRBV6-1 and TRBJ1-1, with D unclear. The CDR3 loop spans 13 amino acids. Per the germline V gene, CDR1 is MNHNS and CDR2 is SASEGT. V shed 7 bases and J shed 6 bases, with 15 bases lying between them. The CDR3 sequence: CASTDGGYPEAFF. For the CDR3, the DNA is TGTGCCAGCACTGACGGCGGTTACCCTGAAGCTTTCTTT.

The V gene is TRBV6-6, the J gene TRBJ1-2; D is ambiguous. V was clipped by 4 bases and J by 2 bases, with 14 bases between them. This CDR3 comprises 15 residues. Germline CDR1 and CDR2: MNHNY and SVGAGI (reference sequence). CDR3 loop: CASSLSGIQNYGYTF. DNA of the CDR3: TGTGCCAGCAGTTTGTCCGGTATACAAAACTATGGCTACACCTTC.

The rearrangement links TRBV6-6 to TRBJ2-1; D is ambiguous. Trimming removed 2 bases at V and 5 bases at J, with 4 bases between. The CDR3 consists of 12 residues. Germline V gives CDR1 MNHNY, CDR2 SVGAGI (reference sequence). CDR3 loop: CASSYLDNEQFF. In DNA form, the CDR3 reads TGTGCCAGCAGTTACCTCGACAATGAGCAGTTCTTC.

The chain combines TRBV4-2 with TRBJ2-5; the match to TRBD2 covers 7 bases. CDR3 length: 16 amino acids. Germline V lookup: CDR1 LGHNA, CDR2 YNFKEQ. J lost 4 bases, V lost 1 base, and 9 bases had no gene match. The chain's CDR3 is CASSQASGMGGETQYF. CDR3 nucleotide sequence: TGTGCCAGCAGCCAAGCAAGCGGGATGGGAGGAGAGACCCAGTACTTC.

This clone occurred once. The rearrangement joins TRBV9 to TRBJ2-1; D is undetermined. V was shortened by 0 bases and J by 0 bases, with 10 bases between the two germline ends. Germline V CDR1 and CDR2: SGDLS, YYNGEE. CDR3 length: 16 amino acids. CDR3: CASSVDMLSSYNEQFF. CDR3 DNA: TGTGCCAGCAGCGTAGACATGCTGAGCTCCTACAATGAGCAGTTCTTC.

In this sample, this clone turned up a few times. The chain has TRBV2 and TRBJ1-1; D is perhaps TRBD1 (6 bases). The CDR3 has 16 residues. Germline-derived CDR1 and CDR2 are SNHLY and FYNNEI. V shed 7 bases and J shed 0 bases, with 18 bases lying between them. The CDR3 bases are TGTGCCAGCAACAGGGTCTTGGATTCCCTGAACACTGAAGCTTTCTTT. Protein product: CASNRVLDSLNTEAFF.

This clone has a single count. DNA of the CDR3: TGTGCCAGCAGCTACCATAAAGGGGTGGGTACAGATACGCAGTATTTT. This gives the protein CASSYHKGVGTDTQYF. The gene calls are TRBV7-9 and TRBJ2-3; tentatively, D is TRBD1 (5 bases). The germline V and J ends were trimmed by 4 bases and 3 bases, with 17 bases remaining between them. The CDR3 length is 16 residues. Germline V CDR1 and CDR2: SEHNR, FQNEAQ (reference sequence).

The rearrangement uses TRBV10-1 and TRBJ2-3, with TRBD2 identical over 15 bases. After removal of 6 bases from V and 4 bases from J, the junction contained 14 bases not matched to a gene. The CDR3 runs 19 residues. Germline V CDR1 and CDR2: WNHNN, SYGVQD (reference sequence). The DNA for the CDR3 is TGCGCCAGCAGAAGCGGACTAGCGGGAGGGCTTCAGATCTCAGATACGCAGTATTTT. Translated: CASRSGLAGGLQISDTQYF.

The chain combines TRBV7-6 with TRBJ1-5; D is undetermined. The CDR3 consists of 14 residues. Germline values: CDR1 SGHVS, CDR2 FNYEAQ. The V end was cut by 4 bases, the J end by 3 bases, with 10 bases between. DNA for the CDR3: TGTGCCAGCAGCTCTTTAGGGCACAATCAGCCCCAGCATTTT. It is translated as CASSSLGHNQPQHF.

This sequence joins TRBV2 and TRBJ2-5; D remains unclear. V was trimmed by 2 bases and J by 5 bases, leaving 6 bases between them. The CDR3 covers 12 residues. Germline V gene data show CDR1 as SNHLY and CDR2 as FYNNEI. The CDR3 DNA is TGTGCCAGCAGTGAATTAGAGGAGACCCAGTACTTC. Residues: CASSELEETQYF.

The rearrangement uses TRBV2 and TRBJ1-4, with unresolved D. Germline V lookup: CDR1 SNHLY, CDR2 FYNNEI. CDR3 length: 14 amino acids. V was cut by 1 base and J by 12 bases, with 15 bases left in between. The CDR3 DNA reads as TGTGCCAGCAGTGAAGGTCACGGCAGCGGGCAACTGTTTTTT. This codes for CASSEGHGSGQLFF.

V is TRBV5-1 and J is TRBJ2-7; D possibly corresponds to TRBD2 (5 bases). Germline V gene sequence: CDR1 SGHRS, CDR2 YFSETQ. The CDR3 runs 14 residues. The V gene lost 3 bases and the J gene lost 6 bases, with 16 bases spanning the gap. The CDR3 region is CASSSMDAGSEQYF. Written as DNA, the CDR3 is TGCGCCAGCAGCTCCATGGACGCGGGCTCCGAGCAGTACTTC. Filled out from reference TRBV5-1 and TRBJ2-7, the complete variable domain reads KAGVTQTPRYLIKTRGQQVTLSCSPISGHRSVSWYQQTPGQGLQFLFEYFSETQRNKGNFPGRFSGRQFSNSRSEMNVSTLELGDSALYLCASSSMDAGSEQYFGPGTRLTVT.